The rows below give T cell receptor beta chains drawn from one sample of a study of blood T cell repertoires in COVID-19. Profiling relied on immunoSEQ multiplex PCR, and the TCRdb table lists in-frame clones only, not all of them. The sample consists of roughly 27,000 clones, around 90% of them appearing once. Sequencing was performed on peripheral blood. These receptors came from an older woman with active COVID-19. The CDR3 runs from the conserved cysteine through the conserved F or W. The order of the fields is J gene, clone size, V gene, D gene, CDR3 protein, CDR3 DNA. A D gene is named only where the DNA matches it firmly. Clone size is shown for a subset of rows, as once, few, many or a class of expanded clone.

TRBJ2-4 | NA | TRBV4-1 | NA | CASSQDSRALAKNIQYF | TGCGCCAGCAGCCAAGATTCGCGGGCCCTAGCCAAAAACATTCAGTACTTC
TRBJ2-1 | NA | TRBV28 | TRBD2 | CASSLWSSLADNEQFF | TGTGCCAGCAGTTTATGGAGCTCCCTAGCGGACAATGAGCAGTTCTTC
TRBJ2-7 | few | TRBV30 | TRBD1 | CASTIPGQGYEQYF | TGTGCCTCGACCATACCGGGACAGGGCTACGAGCAGTACTTC
TRBJ1-3 | NA | TRBV6-5 | NA | CASRNTGEFGNTIYF | TGTGCCAGCAGAAACACCGGGGAGTTTGGAAACACCATATATTTT
TRBJ2-3 | NA | TRBV6-7 | NA | CARMEGSASSQYF | TGTGCCCGAATGGAGGGGAGTGCTTCGTCGCAGTATTTT
TRBJ2-3 | NA | TRBV6-5 | NA | CASSIQGQTDTQYF | TGTGCCAGCAGTATACAGGGTCAGACAGATACGCAGTATTTT
TRBJ2-1 | NA | TRBV7-8 | TRBD2 | CASRAGTSTYNEQFF | TGTGCCAGCAGGGCCGGGACTAGCACCTACAATGAGCAGTTCTTC
TRBJ2-3 | NA | TRBV5-4 | NA | CASSPGGQWTDTQYF | TGTGCCAGCAGCCCCGGAGGGCAGTGGACAGATACGCAGTATTTT
TRBJ2-5 | NA | TRBV20-1 | NA | CSARGKETQYF | TGCAGTGCTCGGGGGAAAGAGACCCAGTACTTC
TRBJ2-7 | NA | TRBV3-1/TRBV3-2 | NA | CASSQTYSYEQYF | TGTGCCAGCAGCCAAACATATTCTTACGAGCAGTACTTC
TRBJ2-7 | NA | TRBV2 | NA | CASSERREKNEQYF | TGTGCCAGCAGTGAGCGTCGGGAGAAAAACGAGCAGTACTTC
TRBJ2-7 | NA | TRBV18 | TRBD2 | CASSPLAEIYEQYF | TGTGCCAGCTCACCGCTAGCGGAGATATACGAGCAGTACTTC
TRBJ2-3 | few | TRBV28 | TRBD2 | CASGPGLAMTDTQYF | TGTGCCAGCGGGCCGGGACTAGCCATGACAGATACGCAGTATTTT
TRBJ1-2 | few | TRBV15 | NA | CATSIRTGKNGYTF | TGTGCCACCAGCATACGAACGGGTAAGAATGGCTACACCTTC
TRBJ2-7 | NA | TRBV5-1 | NA | CASSLTDWVPYLYEQYF | TGCGCCAGCAGCTTAACTGACTGGGTCCCCTACCTCTACGAGCAGTACTTC
TRBJ2-5 | NA | TRBV5-1 | TRBD2 | CASSFGGSGGETQYF | TGCGCCAGCAGCTTCGGCGGGAGTGGTGGGGAGACCCAGTACTTC
TRBJ1-2 | NA | TRBV27 | TRBD1 | CASSPGQGSGYTF | TGTGCCAGCAGTCCCGGACAGGGGAGTGGCTACACCTTC
TRBJ2-1 | NA | TRBV27 | TRBD2 | CASSLYGLAGTSYNEQFF | TGTGCCAGCAGTTTATATGGGCTAGCGGGAACCTCATACAATGAGCAGTTCTTC
TRBJ2-7 | NA | TRBV4-1 | NA | CASSQEARKYF | TGCGCCAGCAGCCAAGAGGCCAGAAAGTACTTC
TRBJ2-1 | NA | TRBV10-3 | NA | CAISDLAAESYNEQFF | TGTGCCATCAGTGATCTAGCCGCGGAGTCCTACAATGAGCAGTTCTTC
TRBJ2-7 | NA | TRBV27 | TRBD2 | CASSPGGGMGRNEQYF | TGTGCCAGCAGTCCCGGGGGGGGGATGGGTCGGAACGAGCAGTACTTC
TRBJ1-1 | NA | TRBV19 | NA | CATRGGQYTEAFF | TGTGCAACGAGGGGGGGCCAGTACACTGAAGCTTTCTTT
TRBJ1-1 | NA | TRBV6-9 | TRBD1 | CASKTRTGGTEAFF | TGTGCCAGCAAAACCCGGACAGGGGGCACTGAAGCTTTCTTT
TRBJ2-3 | NA | TRBV9 | TRBD2 | CASSEGTSDTDTQYF | TGTGCCAGCAGCGAAGGGACTAGCGACACAGATACGCAGTATTTT
TRBJ2-1 | NA | TRBV15 | NA | CATSRSNSVNEQFF | TGTGCCACCAGCAGGTCAAATAGCGTCAATGAGCAGTTCTTC
TRBJ1-5 | NA | TRBV29-1 | NA | CSAIQNPPQHF | TGCAGCGCGATACAGAATCCGCCCCAGCATTTT
TRBJ2-2 | NA | TRBV5-4 | TRBD1 | CASSSQGAGTGELFF | TGTGCCAGCAGCTCACAGGGGGCGGGCACCGGGGAGCTGTTTTTT
TRBJ1-5 | NA | TRBV10-2 | TRBD1 | CASSANRGPPDQPQHF | TGCGCCAGCAGTGCGAACAGGGGACCCCCGGATCAGCCCCAGCATTTT
TRBJ2-3 | NA | TRBV14 | NA | CASSQDFTSTDTQYF | TGTGCCAGCAGCCAAGATTTCACAAGCACAGATACGCAGTATTTT
TRBJ2-7 | NA | TRBV27 | TRBD2 | CASSSGTSGYEQYF | TGTGCCAGCAGTTCCGGGACTAGCGGCTACGAGCAGTACTTC
TRBJ2-5 | NA | TRBV3-1/TRBV3-2 | NA | CASSQSQLYQETQYF | TGTGCCAGCAGCCAAAGTCAACTCTACCAAGAGACCCAGTACTTC
TRBJ2-3 | NA | TRBV30 | TRBD2 | CAWTGLAGTDTQYF | TGTGCCTGGACCGGACTAGCGGGTACAGATACGCAGTATTTT
TRBJ2-7 | NA | TRBV19 | TRBD1 | CASSARQGPEQYF | TGTGCCAGTAGTGCCAGACAGGGACCCGAGCAGTACTTC
TRBJ2-3 | NA | TRBV7-8 | TRBD1 | CASSFGTGGLNTQYF | TGTGCCAGCAGCTTTGGGACAGGGGGTTTAAATACGCAGTATTTT
TRBJ2-1 | NA | TRBV12-3/TRBV12-4 | NA | CASSPQTYEQFF | TGTGCCAGCAGCCCCCAGACTTATGAGCAGTTCTTC
TRBJ1-3 | few | TRBV4-3 | NA | CASSRTVLESRDTIYF | TGCGCCAGCAGCCGGACAGTTCTTGAATCGCGAGACACCATATATTTT
TRBJ2-1 | NA | TRBV19 | NA | CASRQSLYNEQFF | TGTGCCAGTCGACAGTCCCTCTACAATGAGCAGTTCTTC
TRBJ2-2 | NA | TRBV7-2 | TRBD2 | CASSLAGGRIEELFF | TGTGCCAGCAGCTTAGCAGGCGGGAGAATCGAGGAGCTGTTTTTT
TRBJ2-1 | NA | TRBV5-1 | TRBD2 | CASSYTSGRLEQFF | TGCGCCAGCAGCTATACTAGCGGGAGACTTGAGCAGTTCTTC
TRBJ2-3 | NA | TRBV25-1 | TRBD2 | CASSAHSAGGGTDTQYF | TGTGCCAGCAGTGCCCACTCAGCGGGAGGGGGGACAGATACGCAGTATTTT
TRBJ1-1 | NA | TRBV28 | TRBD1 | CASSLGGQGAPNTEAFF | TGTGCCAGCAGTTTAGGGGGACAGGGGGCGCCGAACACTGAAGCTTTCTTT
TRBJ2-2 | once | TRBV27 | NA | CASSWAPGGELFF | TGTGCCAGCAGTTGGGCGCCCGGCGGGGAGCTGTTTTTT
TRBJ2-7 | NA | TRBV19 | NA | CASSISGAEGSYEQYF | TGTGCCAGTAGTATATCCGGGGCGGAGGGCTCCTACGAGCAGTACTTC
TRBJ1-2 | NA | TRBV28 | NA | CASSLAGFGYGYTF | TGTGCCAGCAGTTTAGCGGGGTTCGGCTATGGCTACACCTTC
TRBJ1-2 | NA | TRBV19 | TRBD1 | CASSENRGRNNGYTF | TGTGCCAGTAGTGAGAACAGGGGGCGCAATAATGGCTACACCTTC
TRBJ2-7 | NA | TRBV18 | TRBD1 | CASSPATGSPTEQYF | TGTGCCAGCTCACCTGCGACAGGGTCCCCTACTGAGCAGTACTTC
TRBJ2-5 | NA | TRBV5-4 | NA | CASSPRGAQTRETQYF | TGTGCCAGCAGCCCTCGCGGAGCCCAGACGCGTGAGACCCAGTACTTC
TRBJ2-5 | NA | TRBV3-1/TRBV3-2 | NA | CASSHLGQETQYF | TGTGCCAGCAGCCACCTCGGCCAAGAGACCCAGTACTTC
TRBJ2-1 | NA | TRBV7-8 | NA | CASSLHGVGYNEQFF | TGTGCCAGCAGCTTACACGGGGTGGGTTACAATGAGCAGTTCTTC
TRBJ2-4 | NA | TRBV4-1 | TRBD1 | CASSTWTGASLAKNIQYF | TGCGCCAGCAGCACCTGGACAGGGGCCTCCTTGGCCAAAAACATTCAGTACTTC
TRBJ2-1 | NA | TRBV5-4 | TRBD2 | CASSLVAGGTRGQFF | TGTGCCAGCAGCTTGGTTGCGGGGGGTACACGAGGGCAGTTCTTC
TRBJ1-3 | NA | TRBV28 | TRBD1 | CASSLLGQGTGNTIYF | TGTGCCAGCAGTTTATTGGGACAGGGCACTGGAAACACCATATATTTT
TRBJ2-3 | NA | TRBV5-1 | NA | CASSLAGLPADTQYF | TGCGCCAGCAGCTTGGCGGGACTCCCAGCAGATACGCAGTATTTT